Listed here are 10 T cell receptor beta chains from one sample, sequenced in a study of control samples from healthy donors and cancer patients (dated by TCRdb to about 2020). Receptor amplification or capture employed the immunoSEQ multiplex PCR assay. The clones in this table, taken by TCRdb from immuneACCESS, are in-frame only. Not every clone is retained; where verified, under half of the shortfall comes from an unresolved V gene, and the cause of the rest is unknown. Present in this sample are about 140,000 clones, about 90% of which were seen just once. The ten largest make up 5.5% to 7.5% of the sample. Sequencing was done on a sample of blood. The source is a man between 18 and 29 years old in good health.

The CDR3 DNA sequence: TGTGCCAGCAGTCGTTTAGGGGCGTACCAAGAGACCCAGTACTTC. Protein: CASSRLGAYQETQYF. This chain links TRBV27 with TRBJ2-5; maybe TRBD1 (5 bases). V lost 5 bases, J lost 0 bases, and 13 bases lay in between. There are 15 residues in the CDR3. Germline V gene data show CDR1 as MNHEY and CDR2 as SMNVEV (reference sequence).

The chain joins TRBV12-5 to TRBJ1-2, with TRBD1 as a possible D gene (6 bases). The CDR3 extends over 13 amino acids. With 6 bases removed from V and 8 bases from J, the gap between germline ends came to 16 bases. CDR1 LGHNT and CDR2 FRNRAP come from the germline V gene. The CDR3 loop reads CASGPWGAGGYTF. As DNA, the CDR3 is TGTGCTAGTGGCCCATGGGGGGCGGGAGGCTACACCTTC.

This chain links TRBV6-6 with TRBJ1-1; 7 bases map to TRBD1. This CDR3 region has 12 residues. CDR1 and CDR2 from the germline V gene are MNHNY and SVGAGI (reference sequence). Trimming at V came to 6 bases and at J to 6 bases, leaving 4 bases not matched to a gene. As DNA, the CDR3 is TGTGCCAGCAGCGACAGGGAGGCTGAAGCTTTCTTT. This translates into CASSDREAEAFF.

This clone came up a few times. The V gene is TRBV6-1, the J gene TRBJ1-1; tentatively, D is TRBD1 (5 bases). CDR3 length equals 13 residues. Deletions cut 2 bases from V and 11 bases from J, with 15 bases between. Germline V gene data show CDR1 as MNHNS and CDR2 as SASEGT. The CDR3 spells CASSEYDSATAFF. CDR3 in DNA: TGTGCCAGCAGTGAATATGACAGCGCGACGGCTTTCTTT.

This chain uses TRBV6-1 with TRBJ1-2; a weak D match, TRBD1 (5 bases). The CDR3 spans 17 residues. Trimming took off 3 bases at V and 4 bases at J, with 21 bases between the two ends. Germline CDR1 and CDR2: MNHNS and SASEGT. The CDR3: CASSDPRQILGGYGYTF. The CDR3 DNA sequence: TGTGCCAGCAGTGACCCGAGACAGATCCTTGGGGGCTATGGCTACACCTTC.

The rearrangement links TRBV4-1 to TRBJ1-6, with TRBD1 matching over 7 bases. The CDR3 spans 15 residues. Germline trimming cut 4 bases from V and 2 bases from J; bases unmatched to any gene: 2. CDR1 is MGHRA, CDR2 YSYEKL, per germline. The CDR3 loop is CASSPTGTYNSPLHF. CDR3 sequence (DNA): TGCGCCAGCAGCCCGACAGGGACCTATAATTCACCCCTCCACTTT.

The CDR3 DNA reads TGTGCCAGCAGCTTAGGAGGCGGGTTGAGTTCACCCCTCCACTTT. Translated, it gives CASSLGGGLSSPLHF. The chain joins TRBV7-8 to TRBJ1-6; D unresolved. Per the germline V gene, CDR1 is SGHVS and CDR2 is FQNEAQ. The CDR3 runs to 15 residues. Trimming took 1 base from V and 9 from J, leaving 13 bases between them.

The CDR3 nucleotides are TGTGCCAGCAGCTTGGGACTAGGAAACACCGGGGAGCTGTTTTTT. Protein product: CASSLGLGNTGELFF. V is TRBV7-2 and J is TRBJ2-2, with 8 bases matching TRBD2. The ends lost 3 bases at V and 2 bases at J; junction bases unmatched: 2. Germline CDR1 reads SGHTA; CDR2 reads FQGNSA. The CDR3 extends over 15 amino acids.

This clone was seen more than once but under ten times. CDR3 in DNA: TGTGCCAGTAGTATAGTCAGGACAGGGGGCGAGGAGACCCAGTACTTC. The encoded protein is CASSIVRTGGEETQYF. V usage is TRBV19 and J usage is TRBJ2-5, with 11 bases fitting TRBD1. The CDR3 is 16 residues long. The germline V gene has CDR1 LNHDA and CDR2 SQIVND (reference sequence). V trimming: 1 base; J trimming: 5 bases; junction bases outside the gene matches: 6. Full variable domain (rest looked up from reference TRBV19 and TRBJ2-5): DGGITQSPKYLFRKEGQNVTLSCEQNLNHDAMYWYRQDPGQGLRLIYYSQIVNDFQKGDIAEGYSVSREKKESFPLTVTSAQKNPTAFYLCASSIVRTGGEETQYFGPGTRLLVL.

The J gene is TRBJ1-5, the V gene TRBV27; 10 nucleotides agree with TRBD1. Trimming cost V 5 bases and J 5 bases; bases outside gene matches: 3. Germline V gives CDR1 MNHEY, CDR2 SMNVEV (reference sequence). The CDR3 totals 14 residues. CDR3 region: CASSTDRGDQPQHF. DNA of the CDR3: TGTGCCAGCAGTACGGACAGGGGGGATCAGCCCCAGCATTTT.